The text below deals with one TCR beta chain. This record comes from a study of blood T cell repertoires in COVID-19. Study background: COVID-19 samples collected from the United States, Italy and Spain covered acute and convalescent phases. T cells, B-cell-depleted T cells, or PBMCs supplied cDNA or gDNA.

Authors' processing steps: Amplification of reference gene primers provided the estimated nucleated cell counts. Some clones are missing from TCRdb's copy, which holds only in-frame ones; the method was immunoSEQ multiplex PCR. The V and J calls and clone size are taken from that table; D and trimming were inferred from the DNA. The top ten clones hold more than 0.75% of a sample with 250,000 to 350,000 clones, around 88% of them seen once. This TCR came from a man aged 25-40 years with acute or convalescent COVID-19. The sequencing sample was made of peripheral blood.

CDR3 loop: CASSFYNQPQHF. The CDR3 DNA reads as TGTGCCAGCAGCTTCTACAATCAGCCCCAGCATTTT. This chain connects TRBV5-4 to TRBJ1-5; D unclear. CDR3 size: 12 residues. CDR1 SGHNT and CDR2 YYREEE come from the germline V gene (reference sequence). Trimming stripped 2 bases from V and 3 bases from J, with 3 bases between.